This T cell receptor beta chain emerged from a study of blood T cell repertoires in COVID-19. Background on the study: Researchers got acute and convalescent COVID-19 samples from the United States, Italy and Spain.

Assay: immunoSEQ multiplex PCR; the TCRdb copy retains only in-frame clones and omits some. The data show 50,000 to 65,000 clones, 81% seen once. Germline-derived CDR1 and CDR2 are LGHDT and YNNKEL (reference sequence). V lost 4 bases and J lost 7, with 22 bases in between. CDR3 length: 16 residues. Sequencing was carried out using peripheral blood. This sequence joins TRBV3-1 (or the pseudogene TRBV3-2) and TRBJ2-5; D is perhaps TRBD2 (6 bases). The TCR comes from a woman aged 60-75 years with acute or convalescent COVID-19. The CDR3 DNA follows: TGTGCCAGCAGCCCCGCAAAATCCCGACTAGAGGGGACCCAGTACTTC. This translates into CASSPAKSRLEGTQYF.